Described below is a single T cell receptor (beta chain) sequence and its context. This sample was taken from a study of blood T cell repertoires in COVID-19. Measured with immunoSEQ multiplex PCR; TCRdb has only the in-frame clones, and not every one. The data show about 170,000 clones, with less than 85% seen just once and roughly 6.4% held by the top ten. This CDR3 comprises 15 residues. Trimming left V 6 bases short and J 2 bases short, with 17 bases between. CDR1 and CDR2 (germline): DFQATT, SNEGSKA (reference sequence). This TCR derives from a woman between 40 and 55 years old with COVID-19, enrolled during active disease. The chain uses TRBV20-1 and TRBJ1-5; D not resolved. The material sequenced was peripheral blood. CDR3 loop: CSASVRRMGNQPQHF. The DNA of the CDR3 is TGCAGTGCCAGTGTTAGGAGGATGGGCAATCAGCCCCAGCATTTT.